A selection of T cell receptor beta chains follows, all from one sample in a study of T cells in Graves' hyperthyroidism and ophthalmopathy. MiXCR, applied by TCRdb to the multiplex PCR reads, yields one record per CDR3 protein. The data show approximately 400,000 distinct CDR3 sequences, with about 16% seen just once and roughly 33% held by the top ten. Sequencing input: blood. These receptors originate from a woman aged 25 to 45 with Graves' hyperthyroidism. Both conserved end residues are part of each CDR3. Each record gives: clone size, J gene, V gene, D gene, CDR3 protein, CDR3 DNA. A D gene is named only where the DNA matches it firmly. Clone size is stated in some rows and not others, as once, few, many or a class when expanded.

NA	TRBJ2-3	TRBV29-1	NA	CSVEPGDTQYF	TGCAGCGTTGAACCAGGGGATACGCAGTATTTT
many	TRBJ2-1	TRBV11-2	NA	CASRFAADYNEQFF	TGTGCCAGCCGATTCGCGGCGGACTACAATGAGCAGTTCTTC
NA	TRBJ1-1	TRBV6-1	NA	CASSAPPGEGNTEAFF	TGTGCCAGCAGTGCCCCACCCGGGGAGGGGAACACTGAAGCTTTCTTT
NA	TRBJ2-1	TRBV20-1	NA	CSASIRTAGQYNEQFF	TGCAGTGCTAGTATCCGGACGGCAGGTCAATACAATGAGCAGTTCTTC
NA	TRBJ2-7	TRBV20-1	NA	CSAREVVSSYEQYF	TGCAGTGCTAGAGAAGTAGTGAGCTCCTACGAGCAGTACTTC
NA	TRBJ2-2	TRBV12-5	NA	CASGLDTGELFF	TGTGCTAGTGGTTTGGACACCGGGGAGCTGTTTTTT
many	TRBJ2-3	TRBV18	TRBD1	CASSPRTGTDTQYF	TGTGCCAGCTCACCGAGGACAGGGACAGATACGCAGTATTTT
few	TRBJ1-2	TRBV7-9	NA	CASSSTGSANYGYTF	TGTGCCAGCAGCTCAACAGGGAGCGCTAACTATGGCTACACCTTC
NA	TRBJ1-4	TRBV4-1	TRBD1	CASSQTGGLREKLFF	TGCGCCAGCAGCCAAACAGGGGGCCTTCGAGAAAAACTGTTTTTT
NA	TRBJ1-1	TRBV18	TRBD1	CASSPPGTGLNTEAFF	TGTGCCAGCTCACCCCCGGGGACAGGTTTGAACACTGAAGCTTTCTTT
many	TRBJ2-3	TRBV20-1	TRBD1	CSAGGTGGSTDTQYF	TGCAGTGCTGGGGGGACAGGGGGTAGCACAGATACGCAGTATTTT
NA	TRBJ2-5	TRBV7-9	TRBD1	CASSQPTGMETQYF	TGTGCCAGCAGCCAGCCGACAGGGATGGAGACCCAGTACTTC
many	TRBJ2-3	TRBV20-1	TRBD2	CSAVGSGRPNTDTQYF	TGCAGTGCTGTTGGAAGCGGGAGACCCAACACAGATACGCAGTATTTT
NA	TRBJ2-7	TRBV7-3	TRBD1	CASSWGQGREQYF	TGTGCCAGCAGCTGGGGACAGGGTAGGGAGCAGTACTTC
NA	TRBJ1-4	TRBV5-5	NA	CASTLIPGMEEKLFF	TGTGCCAGCACCCTCATTCCCGGGATGGAAGAAAAACTGTTTTTT
NA	TRBJ2-1	TRBV11-3	TRBD1	CASSGTGVVNEQFF	TGTGCCAGCAGCGGGACAGGGGTTGTCAATGAGCAGTTCTTC
many	TRBJ2-7	TRBV10-3	NA	CAISEPGDGYEQYF	TGTGCCATCAGTGAGCCGGGAGACGGATACGAGCAGTACTTC
many	TRBJ2-1	TRBV29-1	NA	CSVEGLGEQFF	TGCAGCGTTGAAGGGTTAGGCGAGCAGTTCTTC
NA	TRBJ2-1	TRBV20-1	TRBD2	CSARPGGREQFF	TGCAGTGCTAGACCGGGAGGTCGTGAGCAGTTCTTC
many	TRBJ2-5	TRBV7-9	NA	CASSLDGGPETQYF	TGTGCCAGCAGCTTAGACGGGGGACCAGAGACCCAGTACTTC
many	TRBJ1-1	TRBV20-1	NA	CSARVLGTGYPEAFF	TGCAGTGCTAGAGTTTTGGGCACAGGGTACCCTGAAGCTTTCTTT
few	TRBJ2-1	TRBV2	NA	CASSSGHENEQFF	TGTGCCAGCAGTTCCGGTCATGAGAATGAGCAGTTCTTC
NA	TRBJ1-5	TRBV10-3	TRBD1	CASRQGNNQPQHF	TGTGCCAGTAGACAGGGTAACAATCAGCCCCAGCATTTT
NA	TRBJ1-1	TRBV30	NA	CAWSVRATEAFF	TGTGCCTGGAGTGTTCGGGCCACTGAAGCTTTCTTT
NA	TRBJ2-2	TRBV3-1	TRBD1	CASSRQTGVTTGELLF	TGTGCCAGCAGCCGCCAGACAGGGGTAACCACCGGGGAGCTGCTTTTT
once	TRBJ1-2	TRBV28	NA	CASSPFTMGYTF	TGTGCCAGCAGCCCCTTTACAATGGGCTACACCTTC
many	TRBJ2-6	TRBV15	TRBD1	CATSGGDRWTGANVLTF	TGTGCCACCAGCGGAGGGGACAGGTGGACTGGGGCCAACGTCCTGACTTTC
many	TRBJ2-7	TRBV5-1	NA	CASSPGPTYEQYF	TGCGCCAGCAGCCCGGGACCGACCTACGAGCAGTACTTC
NA	TRBJ2-7	TRBV5-1	NA	CASSLGAGADEQYF	TGCGCCAGCTCCCTCGGAGCAGGGGCCGACGAGCAGTACTTC
few	TRBJ2-5	TRBV20-1	NA	CSAPSKGPRGETQYF	TGCAGTGCCCCTTCAAAAGGGCCTCGGGGGGAGACCCAGTACTTC
NA	TRBJ1-6	TRBV5-4	TRBD1	CASSTATGDSPLHF	TGTGCCAGCAGCACCGCGACAGGGGATTCACCCCTCCACTTT
few	TRBJ2-3	TRBV15	NA	CATSRGGALADTQYF	TGTGCCACCAGCAGAGGAGGGGCGCTTGCAGATACGCAGTATTTT
many	TRBJ1-2	TRBV20-1	TRBD1	CSARAGTATNYGYTF	TGCAGTGCTCGGGCCGGGACAGCGACTAACTATGGCTACACCTTC
many	TRBJ2-1	TRBV5-1	TRBD2	CASSFFSGSSYNEQFF	TGCGCCAGCAGCTTCTTTAGCGGGAGCTCCTACAATGAGCAGTTCTTC
NA	TRBJ2-1	TRBV27	NA	CASSLEFGSHEQFF	TGTGCCAGCAGTTTAGAATTTGGATCCCATGAGCAGTTCTTC
many	TRBJ1-2	TRBV7-2	NA	CASSLTLKSTDHYGYTF	TGTGCCAGCAGCTTAACCTTAAAATCGACAGATCACTATGGCTACACCTTC
many	TRBJ1-3	TRBV28	NA	CATLPLLGKNAGNTIYF	TGTGCCACCCTACCTCTTTTGGGGAAGAATGCTGGAAACACCATATATTTT
few	TRBJ2-3	TRBV10-2	TRBD2	CASFTGLAGEITDTQYF	TGCGCCAGTTTCACTGGACTAGCGGGAGAGATCACAGATACGCAGTATTTT
many	TRBJ1-1	TRBV28	NA	CAVKGGSAEDTEAFF	TGTGCCGTCAAAGGGGGGTCGGCGGAGGACACTGAAGCTTTCTTT
few	TRBJ2-7	TRBV7-9	NA	CASSHRDSNYEQYF	TGTGCCAGCAGCCACCGGGACTCCAACTACGAGCAGTACTTC
many	TRBJ2-6	TRBV2	NA	CASSDAASGANVLTF	TGTGCCAGCAGTGACGCAGCTTCTGGGGCCAACGTCCTGACTTTC
many	TRBJ1-2	TRBV18	NA	CASSPDRGYTF	TGTGCCAGCTCACCTGATCGGGGCTACACCTTC
NA	TRBJ1-2	TRBV3-1	NA	CASSLGTVNYGYTF	TGTGCCAGCAGCCTGGGGACCGTTAACTATGGCTACACCTTC
NA	TRBJ1-1	TRBV7-9	NA	CASTLGGDGTEAFF	TGTGCCAGCACCTTGGGGGGGGATGGCACTGAAGCTTTCTTT
many	TRBJ2-7	TRBV20-1	NA	CSVQGGREEQYF	TGCAGTGTGCAGGGGGGGCGGGAAGAGCAGTACTTC
many	TRBJ2-7	TRBV18	TRBD2	CASSPPGLAGGYEQYF	TGTGCCAGCTCACCACCCGGGCTAGCGGGCGGCTACGAGCAGTACTTC
few	TRBJ2-5	TRBV5-4	NA	CASSWKDGQETQYF	TGTGCCAGCAGTTGGAAGGACGGCCAAGAGACCCAGTACTTC
NA	TRBJ1-1	TRBV7-9	TRBD1	CASSLDRVSMNTEAFF	TGTGCCAGCAGCTTGGACAGGGTCAGTATGAACACTGAAGCTTTCTTT
many	TRBJ2-5	TRBV7-3	NA	CASSRSPGFQETQYF	TGTGCCAGCAGCCGTTCCCCAGGTTTTCAAGAGACCCAGTACTTC
many	TRBJ2-3	TRBV11-2	TRBD2	CASSLGASGRWTDTQYF	TGTGCCAGCAGCTTAGGAGCTAGCGGGAGGTGGACAGATACGCAGTATTTT
many	TRBJ2-3	TRBV3-1	TRBD2	CASSPQSSGRTDTQYF	TGTGCCAGCAGCCCACAAAGTAGCGGGAGGACAGATACGCAGTATTTT
NA	TRBJ2-1	TRBV18	NA	CASSPPSHDNEQFF	TGTGCCAGCTCACCACCGAGTCATGATAATGAGCAGTTCTTC
many	TRBJ2-5	TRBV27	NA	CASSLFGPGETQYF	TGTGCCAGCAGTTTATTCGGCCCTGGGGAGACCCAGTACTTC
few	TRBJ2-1	TRBV28	NA	CASRSRLGNSYNEQFF	TGTGCCAGCAGGTCGCGGTTGGGGAACTCCTACAATGAGCAGTTCTTC